The text below deals with one T cell receptor (beta chain). Its target is not known. TCR beta CDR3 amplification used RNA transcripts. The library came from an HTBI-primed first-round RT-PCR and a second-round multiplex PCR. TCRdb reprocessed the multiplex PCR reads with MiXCR, giving one entry per CDR3 protein. The sample lists approximately 640,000 distinct CDR3 sequences, roughly 41% seen once, with about 3.3% in the top ten. The data were obtained in a study of Graves' ophthalmopathy and Graves' hyperthyroidism. Study summary: Investigators collected peripheral blood at initial diagnosis, before any treatment was given.

The CDR3 contains 12 residues. Per germline, CDR1 SGHAT and CDR2 FQNNGV. In donors with ophthalmopathy, activity was moderate-to-severe, with CAS ≥3, NOSPECS ≥4 and duration under 3 months. Overall study findings and caveats: Blood was where most expanded thyroid clonotypes above 0.001 frequency also turned up. Ophthalmopathy progression prediction by the model yielded a sensitivity of about 71% and a specificity of 72% to 75%.

Sequencing was done on a sample of peripheral blood. V is TRBV11-2 and J is TRBJ1-1; 9 bases fit TRBD1. This sequence was found in an adult man with Graves' ophthalmopathy. In nucleotides, the CDR3 is TGTGCTGAGGACAGGGGAAACACTGAAGCTTTCTTT. Translated: CAEDRGNTEAFF.